The entry below describes one T cell receptor (beta chain). A read error may account for a junction end that differs from germline. This sample stems from a study of blood T cell repertoires in COVID-19. Study information: Donors in the United States, Italy and Spain gave samples during acute or convalescent COVID-19.

The CDR3 spans 15 residues. Germline assignment: CDR1 LNHNV and CDR2 YYDKDF (reference sequence). In the original processing: The authors estimated nucleated cell counts from reference gene primer amplification. Repertoires were generated with immunoSEQ multiplex PCR, while TCRdb's copy carries only in-frame clones and drops some. That table supplies the V and J calls and clone size; D and trimming were determined from the DNA. Here the sample spans 200,000 or so clones, about 80% being singletons. This TCR was recovered from a human donor with acute or convalescent COVID-19. The donor label of this sample is uncertain. Sequenced sample: peripheral blood. V gene TRBV15 combines with J gene TRBJ2-1; perhaps TRBD1 as D (5 bases). CDR3 loop: CAASRDWRQSQEQFF. The CDR3 nucleotides read TGTGCCGCCAGCAGAGATTGGCGACAGTCGCAAGAGCAGTTCTTC. Combining the CDR3 with reference TRBV15 and TRBJ2-1 gives the whole variable domain DAMVIQNPRYQVTQFGKPVTLSCSQTLNHNVMYWYQQKSSQAPKLLFHYYDKDFNNEADTPDNFQSRRPNTSFCFLDIRSPGLGDTAMYLCAASRDWRQSQEQFFGPGTRLTVL.